The 4 T cell receptor beta chains below were found in one sample sequenced in a study of blood T cell repertoires in COVID-19. Assay: immunoSEQ multiplex PCR; the TCRdb copy retains only in-frame clones and omits some. The table lists approximately 70,000 clones, about 88% of them singletons. The material sequenced was peripheral blood. These receptors all come from a human donor in a cohort sampled during active COVID-19.

CDR3 in amino acids: CASSRGRTSGGANEQFF. In DNA, the CDR3 is TGTGCCAGCAGTCGAGGGAGGACTAGCGGGGGGGCTAATGAGCAGTTCTTC. The genes are TRBV4-2 and TRBJ2-1; 15 bases agree with TRBD2. Germline values: CDR1 LGHNA, CDR2 YNFKEQ. The CDR3 loop spans 17 amino acids. The V and J ends lost 6 bases and 7 bases, in that order; junction bases with no gene match: 10.

The chain employs TRBV6-6 and TRBJ2-1, with 7 nucleotides matching TRBD2. Germline loops: CDR1 MNHNY, CDR2 SVGAGI (reference sequence). The CDR3 sequence is 15 residues long. V trimming: 6 bases; J trimming: 0 bases; junction bases outside the gene matches: 5. The DNA of the CDR3 is TGTGCCAGCAGGACTAGCCGAAGCTCCTACAATGAGCAGTTCTTC. Its translation: CASRTSRSSYNEQFF.

The chain is built from TRBV19 and TRBJ2-7; the match to TRBD2 covers 12 bases. Germline-derived CDR1 and CDR2 are LNHDA and SQIVND (reference sequence). With V trimmed by 3 bases and J by 0 bases, 3 bases remained unmatched. The CDR3 has 16 amino acids. The CDR3, as DNA: TGTGCCAGTAGTATCCGGACTAGCGGGGACTCCTACGAGCAGTACTTC. Translated: CASSIRTSGDSYEQYF.

This rearrangement joins TRBV18 to TRBJ2-2; no clear D. The V and J ends lost 5 bases and 6 bases respectively, with 22 bases between them. The CDR3 has 17 residues. Germline V lookup: CDR1 KGHSH, CDR2 LQKENI. CDR3 DNA: TGTGCCAGCTCATCTCAAGGAGTACAAGCATTCTCCGGGGAGCTGTTTTTT. It yields the protein CASSSQGVQAFSGELFF.